These 24 T cell receptor beta chains were all obtained from the same sample, sequenced in a study of T cell repertoires in cytomegalovirus infection. These receptors are not linked to any known antigen. A single record per CDR3 protein comes from TCRdb applying MiXCR to the reads. The table includes hundreds of thousands of distinct CDR3 sequences, about 39% detected once. The sequencing here drew on cultured PBMCs, taken from culture after CMV antigen stimulation. Source of these receptors: a human donor in good health (CMV status not recorded). Some clones in this sample may be carry-over from other donors' samples.

This clonotype was seen only a few times. J is TRBJ2-3 and V is TRBV27, with 11 bases matching TRBD2. The J segment lost 5 bases and the V segment lost 5 bases, leaving 3 bases of the junction unmatched. Germline CDR1 is MNHEY and CDR2 is SMNVEV (reference sequence). The CDR3 totals 14 residues. The CDR3 protein is CASSLTSGGDTQYF. CDR3 nucleotides: TGTGCCAGCAGTCTCACTAGCGGGGGAGATACGCAGTATTTT.

The chain has TRBV7-6 and TRBJ2-3, with D tentatively TRBD1 or TRBD2 (5 bases each). CDR1 and CDR2 (germline): SGHVS, FNYEAQ. CDR3 length: 13 amino acids. V lost 5 bases, J lost 4 bases, and 10 bases lay in between. CDR3 bases: TGTGCCAGCAGCCCCGAGGGGCCAGATACGCAGTATTTT. Protein: CASSPEGPDTQYF.

V is TRBV28 and J is TRBJ1-2; 7 bases match TRBD1. Germline V gene sequence: CDR1 MDHEN, CDR2 SYDVKM. The CDR3 has 16 amino acids. V lost 3 bases to trimming and J lost 5 bases; unmatched junction nucleotides: 12. CDR3: CASSFAARTGRYGYTF. In DNA form, the CDR3 reads TGTGCCAGCAGTTTCGCGGCGAGGACAGGCAGATATGGCTACACCTTC.

The chain recombines TRBV12-3 or TRBV12-4 with TRBJ2-6; D unclear. The CDR3 is made up of 15 amino acids. Trimming pared 6 bases from V and 0 bases from J, leaving 9 bases between. The CDR3 loop reads CASRQESSGANVLTF. CDR3 nucleotide sequence: TGTGCCAGCAGGCAGGAAAGCTCTGGGGCCAACGTCCTGACTTTC.

The chain is built from TRBV6-6 and TRBJ2-7, with D perhaps matching TRBD2 (6 bases). The CDR3 sequence is 14 residues long. CDR1 and CDR2 from the germline V gene are MNHNY and SVGAGI (reference sequence). V lost 4 bases and J lost 2, with 12 bases in between. CDR3 amino acids: CASSSRRDPYEQYF. Written as DNA, the CDR3 is TGTGCCAGCAGTTCCCGGCGGGACCCCTACGAGCAGTACTTC.

This clonotype was seen ten or more times. The V and J genes are TRBV7-2 and TRBJ2-3, with 7 bases lining up with TRBD2. CDR3 length: 15 amino acids. V was clipped by 5 bases and J by 2 bases; unmatched bases: 7. CDR1 is SGHTA, CDR2 FQGNSA, per germline. CDR3 nucleotide sequence: TGTGCCAGCAGCCGACTAGCCTTTACCACAGATACGCAGTATTTT. It codes for CASSRLAFTTDTQYF.

The chain recombines TRBV5-1 with TRBJ2-3; D is unclear. V was clipped by 7 bases and J by 4 bases, with 16 bases between them. CDR3 length: 14 residues. CDR1 SGHRS and CDR2 YFSETQ come from the germline V gene. CDR3 loop: CASGVRPVADTQYF. CDR3 sequence (DNA): TGCGCCAGCGGGGTGCGTCCAGTGGCAGATACGCAGTATTTT. Full variable domain (remainder filled in from reference TRBV5-1 and TRBJ2-3): KAGVTQTPRYLIKTRGQQVTLSCSPISGHRSVSWYQQTPGQGLQFLFEYFSETQRNKGNFPGRFSGRQFSNSRSEMNVSTLELGDSALYLCASGVRPVADTQYFGPGTRLTVL.

This clonotype was detected a few times. The chain is built from TRBV7-2 and TRBJ2-1; possibly TRBD2 for D (6 bases). The CDR3 is made up of 16 amino acids. Trimming cost V 0 bases and J 3 bases, with 12 bases left between them. The V gene's germline CDR1 is SGHTA and CDR2 FQGNSA. CDR3 nucleotides: TGTGCCAGCAGCTTAGCGCCGTCGGGGGACTACAATGAGCAGTTCTTC. It codes for CASSLAPSGDYNEQFF.

A few counts support this clonotype. The chain recombines TRBV6-8 with TRBJ2-7; either TRBD1 or TRBD2 may supply D (6 bases each). This CDR3 has 15 residues. Germline CDR1 is MNHGY and CDR2 is SAAAGT. V was shortened by 5 bases and J by 3 bases, with 17 bases between the two germline ends. In DNA, the CDR3 is TGTGCCAGCAGTACCCCTGCTAGGGGGGTCTACGAGCAGTACTTC. It yields the protein CASSTPARGVYEQYF.

This clonotype was counted between two and nine times. The genes are TRBV4-2 and TRBJ1-2; a weak D match, TRBD1 (5 bases). The V and J ends lost 3 bases and 2 bases respectively, with 16 bases between them. This CDR3 is 16 amino acids long. Germline lookup yields CDR1 LGHNA and CDR2 YNFKEQ. Here the CDR3 reads CASSQEWRTTNYGYTF. The CDR3 DNA is TGTGCCAGCAGCCAGGAATGGAGGACAACAAACTATGGCTACACCTTC.

This clonotype came up a few times. The chain's CDR3 is CASSLTGTGGRDTQYF. In nucleotides, the CDR3 is TGTGCCAGCAGCTTGACGGGGACAGGGGGTCGAGATACGCAGTATTTT. The rearrangement links TRBV7-6 to TRBJ2-3; TRBD1 aligns across 11 bases. J lost 5 bases, V lost 3 bases, and 7 bases had no gene match. This CDR3 is built from 16 residues. Germline CDR1 reads SGHVS; CDR2 reads FNYEAQ.

The J gene is TRBJ2-1, the V gene TRBV7-9, with D tentatively TRBD2 (5 bases). The CDR3 has 11 residues. Trimming removed 7 bases at V and 15 bases at J, with 16 bases between. The V gene's germline CDR1 is SEHNR and CDR2 FQNEAQ (reference sequence). The CDR3 spells CASNRIDGVFF. Here the CDR3 DNA reads TGTGCCAGCAACCGCATCGACGGGGTGTTCTTC.

The chain uses TRBV20-1 and TRBJ2-3, with 7 bases matching TRBD1. Germline values: CDR1 DFQATT, CDR2 SNEGSKA (reference sequence). CDR3 length: 14 amino acids. V lost 6 bases, J lost 2 bases, and 8 bases stayed unmatched. DNA of the CDR3: TGCAGTGCCCCCGGGACAGCGTCCACAGATACGCAGTATTTT. This gives the protein CSAPGTASTDTQYF.

The gene calls are TRBV29-1 and TRBJ2-2, with 9 nucleotides matching TRBD1. CDR1 is SQVTM and CDR2 is ANQGSEA in the germline V gene. V gave up 7 bases and J gave up 3 bases; unmatched junction bases: 12. CDR3 length equals 16 residues. CDR3 residues: CSAQVPDRGYTGELFF. CDR3 coding DNA: TGCAGCGCACAAGTACCTGACAGGGGGTACACCGGGGAGCTGTTTTTT.

V usage is TRBV19 and J usage is TRBJ2-5; the D is unclear. Germline CDR1 reads LNHDA; CDR2 reads SQIVND (reference sequence). Trimming took 3 bases from V and 3 from J, leaving 11 bases between them. The length of the CDR3 is 14 residues. For the CDR3, the DNA is TGTGCCAGTAGTATCGGTCTCGCAGAAGAGACCCAGTACTTC. This encodes CASSIGLAEETQYF.

This CDR3 reads CATKGDRVYEQYF. The CDR3, as DNA: TGTGCCACCAAAGGGGACAGGGTCTACGAGCAGTACTTC. The chain uses TRBV7-9 and TRBJ2-7; 9 nucleotides align to TRBD1. CDR1 and CDR2 from the germline V gene are SEHNR and FQNEAQ (reference sequence). Trimming cost V 10 bases and J 3 bases; bases outside gene matches: 7. There are 13 residues in the CDR3.

This clonotype has only a few counts. The V call is TRBV7-2, the J call TRBJ2-3; 12 positions match TRBD2. This CDR3 is 17 amino acids long. Germline V lookup: CDR1 SGHTA, CDR2 FQGNSA. V lost 5 bases, J lost 8 bases, and 14 bases stayed unmatched. In nucleotides, the CDR3 is TGTGCCAGCAGCCTACGAACTCTAGCGGGGGGGGGAGTTACGCAGTATTTT. Amino acid sequence: CASSLRTLAGGGVTQYF. Drawing the rest from reference TRBV7-2 and TRBJ2-3, the complete variable domain is GAGVSQSPSNKVTEKGKDVELRCDPISGHTALYWYRQSLGQGLEFLIYFQGNSAPDKSGLPSDRFSAERTGGSVSTLTIQRTQQEDSAVYLCASSLRTLAGGGVTQYFGPGTRLTVL.

This clonotype was counted a few times. V is TRBV12-3 or TRBV12-4 and J is TRBJ2-7, with D hard to call. The CDR3 loop spans 12 amino acids. Between the trimmed V and J ends, which lost 3 bases and 3 bases, there was a span of 6 bases. The CDR3 here is CASSLARYEQYF. Written as DNA, the CDR3 is TGTGCCAGCAGTTTGGCCCGCTACGAGCAGTACTTC.

V usage is TRBV7-2 and J usage is TRBJ2-3; D is unresolved. Between the trimmed V and J ends, which lost 8 bases and 0 bases, there was a span of 15 bases. CDR3 size: 15 residues. Germline CDR1 SGHTA, CDR2 FQGNSA. The CDR3 protein is CASVVWADSTDTQYF. DNA for the CDR3: TGTGCCAGCGTAGTGTGGGCGGATAGCACAGATACGCAGTATTTT. Complete variable domain (other parts from reference TRBV7-2 and TRBJ2-3): GAGVSQSPSNKVTEKGKDVELRCDPISGHTALYWYRQSLGQGLEFLIYFQGNSAPDKSGLPSDRFSAERTGGSVSTLTIQRTQQEDSAVYLCASVVWADSTDTQYFGPGTRLTVL.

This chain uses TRBV20-1 with TRBJ2-5; TRBD1 matches at 8 bases. The CDR3 is 14 amino acids. Germline assignment: CDR1 DFQATT and CDR2 SNEGSKA (reference sequence). The V segment lost 0 bases and the J segment 2 bases; nucleotides outside the gene matches: 2. This CDR3 is CSARDNRGQETQYF. The CDR3 nucleotides are TGCAGTGCTAGAGACAACAGGGGGCAAGAGACCCAGTACTTC.

The CDR3 region is CAIRDDSGGKLETQYF. CDR3 DNA sequence: TGTGCCATCAGGGACGATAGCGGGGGGAAGTTGGAGACCCAGTACTTC. The chain links TRBV10-3 to TRBJ2-5, with 10 nucleotides matching TRBD2. Germline V lookup: CDR1 ENHRY, CDR2 SYGVKD. V shed 6 bases, J shed 5 bases, and the junction held 12 bases outside the gene matches. This CDR3 has 16 residues.

The chain employs TRBV7-6 and TRBJ2-2, with 12 bases lining up with TRBD2. This CDR3 spans 16 amino acids. V was clipped by 6 bases and J by 5 bases; unmatched bases: 7. CDR1 SGHVS and CDR2 FNYEAQ come from the germline V gene. In nucleotides, the CDR3 is TGTGCCAGCAGTATGACTAGCGGGAGAGGTACCGGGGAGCTGTTTTTT. Translating gives CASSMTSGRGTGELFF.

This chain links TRBV7-6 with TRBJ1-2, with 9 bases aligning to TRBD1. The CDR3 loop spans 15 amino acids. Germline V gene lookup returns CDR1 SGHVS and CDR2 FNYEAQ. V was clipped by 5 bases and J by 4 bases; unmatched bases: 8. The CDR3 bases are TGTGCCAGCAGCCTACGCGGGACAGGGACCTATGGCTACACCTTC. This encodes CASSLRGTGTYGYTF.

The chain couples TRBV7-2 to TRBJ1-2, with D possibly being TRBD1 (5 bases). The CDR3 sequence is 17 residues long. The germline CDR1 and CDR2 sequences are SGHTA and FQGNSA. Trimming removed 4 bases at V and 0 bases at J, with 18 bases between. The CDR3 DNA is TGTGCCAGCAGCTCCCGGGGGGGGGGATTAGCTAACTATGGCTACACCTTC. This codes for CASSSRGGGLANYGYTF.